This TCR beta chain comes out of a study of a mutant IDH1 vaccine in newly diagnosed glioma. Specified time point: baseline, week 1 (first vaccination visit). Described treatment: pre-vaccination baseline after standard-of-care therapy. Method: immunoSEQ multiplex PCR; TCRdb's copy keeps in-frame clones and lacks some. The sample records some 38,000 clones, roughly 78% being singletons. The CDR3 is 14 amino acids. V lost 0 bases and J lost 0, with 6 bases in between. The germline CDR1 and CDR2 sequences are SGHTS and YDEGEE. This clonotype was obtained from a man in his forties with glioma. Some clones in this sample may be carry-over from other donors' samples. The sample was PBMCs, taken from a glioma patient treated with radiotherapy, temozolomide or both. The V gene is TRBV5-8, the J gene TRBJ1-2, with D unresolved. CDR3 sequence (DNA): TGTGCCAGCAGCTTGGCATGGGCTAACTATGGCTACACCTTC. Translation gives CASSLAWANYGYTF.